This T cell receptor beta chain was retrieved from a study of TIL therapy for anti-PD-1-resistant metastatic lung cancer. Study details: Median tumor PD-L1 proportion score was 5% to 7%. A few tumors were EGFR-mutant and two were ALK-rearranged.

This was the immunoSEQ v3 assay. Libraries were sequenced to around 2 million read pairs (survey) or about 5-6 million (deep). TCRdb's table, derived via immunoSEQ multiplex PCR, lists solely in-frame clones and lacks some. Of 5,000 to 6,000 clones in the sample, 60% to 65% were seen once. The CDR3 totals 12 residues. Trimming took 5 bases from V and 8 from J, leaving 9 bases between them. Germline assignment: CDR1 MNHEY and CDR2 SMNVEV (reference sequence). Stated time point: pre-treatment sample, taken before nivolumab and TIL therapy. Tumor tissue came from excised metastases, mostly pleural nodules or supraclavicular lymph nodes. Patients were adults with stage 4 NSCLC.

Sequences were derived from tumor tissue, sampled at baseline. The origin of this receptor is a man between 65 and 85 years old with non-small cell lung cancer. The V gene is TRBV27, the J gene TRBJ2-2, with D possibly being TRBD1 (5 bases). CDR3 DNA sequence: TGTGCCAGCAGTCTAAACAGGGGGGAGCTGTTTTTT. It yields the protein CASSLNRGELFF.